These 32 T cell receptor beta chains share one sample of origin, sequenced in a study of CD8 T cells in Susac syndrome. After extraction with the RNeasy kit, 0.5 to 1 ug of the RNA was reverse transcribed using random hexamers. One entry per CDR3 protein results from TCRdb running MiXCR on the immunoSEQ multiplex PCR reads. The data contain around 130,000 distinct CDR3 sequences, about 93% of them singletons. Sequencing was performed on CD8+ T cells from PBMCs. These receptors originate from a human donor with Susac syndrome.

This chain joins TRBV7-2 and TRBJ2-7; D perhaps matches TRBD1 (7 bases). Germline V gene lookup returns CDR1 SGHTA and CDR2 FQGNSA. Deletions cut 3 bases from V and 4 bases from J, with 13 bases between. The CDR3 extends over 14 amino acids. The CDR3, as DNA: TGTGCCAGCAGCTTGGGGGGACAGTATTACGAGCAGTACTTC. This encodes CASSLGGQYYEQYF.

V and J are TRBV19 and TRBJ2-1; TRBD2 agrees at 11 bases. V shed 6 bases, J shed 5 bases, and the junction held 6 bases outside the gene matches. This CDR3 is built from 15 residues. CDR1 and CDR2 from the germline V gene are LNHDA and SQIVND (reference sequence). The CDR3: CASRTGTSGNNEQFF. The CDR3 coding sequence is TGTGCCAGTAGGACCGGGACTAGCGGAAACAATGAGCAGTTCTTC.

The chain joins TRBV7-2 to TRBJ2-7, with unresolved D. The CDR3 has 16 residues. Trimming pared 5 bases from V and 4 bases from J, leaving 21 bases between. Germline assignment: CDR1 SGHTA and CDR2 FQGNSA. DNA for the CDR3: TGTGCCAGCAGCCAACGTCGTGTCCCCACCCCTTACGAGCAGTACTTC. It encodes CASSQRRVPTPYEQYF.

This sequence joins TRBV3-1 and TRBJ1-2; a possible D gene is TRBD1 (6 bases). With 0 bases removed from V and 7 bases from J, the gap between germline ends came to 15 bases. Germline CDR1 reads LGHDT; CDR2 reads YNNKEL (reference sequence). There are 15 residues in the CDR3. In nucleotides, the CDR3 is TGTGCCAGCAGCCAAGAAACCAGGGGAAGGTTTGGCTACACCTTC. Protein: CASSQETRGRFGYTF.

V and J are TRBV19 and TRBJ1-2; 7 bases are a match to TRBD1. CDR1 is LNHDA, CDR2 SQIVND, per germline (reference sequence). V was clipped by 10 bases and J by 7 bases; unmatched bases: 6. This CDR3 is built from 11 residues. The CDR3 region is CATTTGVGYTF. The CDR3 coding sequence is TGTGCCACCACCACAGGGGTTGGCTACACCTTC.

The chain recombines TRBV5-6 with TRBJ1-2; D remains ambiguous. In germline, CDR1 is SGHDT, CDR2 YYEEEE. The length of the CDR3 is 14 residues. Trimming removed 4 bases from V and 0 bases from J, with 10 bases in between. The CDR3 reads CASSEDGSNYGYTF. The CDR3 DNA reads TGTGCCAGCAGCGAGGACGGGTCTAACTATGGCTACACCTTC.

V usage is TRBV2 and J usage is TRBJ2-1; perhaps TRBD1 as D (6 bases). Deletions cut 4 bases from V and 2 bases from J, with 12 bases between. This CDR3 comprises 15 residues. CDR1 SNHLY and CDR2 FYNNEI come from the germline V gene. The CDR3 loop is CASSARDTTYNEQFF. The CDR3 region has the DNA TGTGCCAGCAGTGCTAGGGACACCACCTACAATGAGCAGTTCTTC.

The chain carries TRBV5-5 and TRBJ1-6; D is uncertain. The CDR3 has 12 residues. Trimming removed 4 bases at V and 10 bases at J, with 9 bases between. From germline, CDR1 is SGHKS and CDR2 YYEKEE (reference sequence). In DNA, the CDR3 is TGTGCCAGCAGCCCATCCGTGTCACCCCTCCACTTT. Translation: CASSPSVSPLHF.

The V gene is TRBV27, the J gene TRBJ2-1; D tentatively reads TRBD1 or TRBD2 (5 bases each). CDR1 is MNHEY, CDR2 SMNVEV, per germline (reference sequence). The CDR3 length is 15 residues. V lost 7 bases to trimming and J lost 13 bases, with 26 bases between them. CDR3 DNA sequence: TGTGCCAGCACCTGGGGGAGTTCGGGTTACGCTTCACAGTTCTTC. Protein sequence: CASTWGSSGYASQFF.

CDR3: CASSQGVGSFTSTDTQYF. CDR3 bases: TGTGCCAGCAGCCAAGGTGTGGGCAGCTTTACTAGCACAGATACGCAGTATTTT. The rearrangement joins TRBV3-1 to TRBJ2-3, with D uncertain. The V and J ends lost 1 base and 0 bases respectively, with 17 bases between them. CDR3 length: 18 residues. The germline gives CDR1 LGHDT, CDR2 YNNKEL (reference sequence).

The gene calls are TRBV6-1 and TRBJ2-7; tentative D call: TRBD1 (6 bases). Per germline, CDR1 MNHNS and CDR2 SASEGT. This CDR3 comprises 16 residues. Trimming left V 6 bases short and J 4 bases short, with 22 bases between. The CDR3 is CASSLDRSGRGYEQYF. In DNA, the CDR3 is TGTGCCAGCAGCCTCGACAGGTCGGGTCGAGGTTACGAGCAGTACTTC.

This clonotype was recorded only once. This chain connects TRBV5-6 to TRBJ2-5; 7 positions match TRBD2. This CDR3 has 14 amino acids. V was pared by 4 bases and J by 4 bases, with 7 bases of the junction left unmatched. Germline V gene data show CDR1 as SGHDT and CDR2 as YYEEEE. The CDR3 DNA reads as TGTGCCAGCAGCGGGGGGGATGTTGCAGAGACCCAGTACTTC. This gives the protein CASSGGDVAETQYF.

The V call is TRBV20-1, the J call TRBJ2-1; no clear D. The germline V gene has CDR1 DFQATT and CDR2 SNEGSKA (reference sequence). Trimming cost V 1 base and J 5 bases, with 9 bases left between them. The CDR3 consists of 13 residues. The DNA of the CDR3 is TGCAGTGCTAGAGTTGATGGGGACAATGAGCAGTTCTTC. As protein: CSARVDGDNEQFF.

V and J are TRBV12-3 or TRBV12-4 and TRBJ2-2; tentative D call: TRBD2 (6 bases). This CDR3 region has 13 residues. V was clipped by 6 bases and J by 3 bases, with 8 bases between them. This CDR3 reads CASRRDYTGELFF. The CDR3 nucleotides read TGTGCCAGCAGAAGGGACTACACCGGGGAGCTGTTTTTT.

This clonotype has a handful of counts. The genes are TRBV13 and TRBJ1-2, with D unclear. There are 13 residues in the CDR3. V was pared by 3 bases and J by 2 bases, with 7 bases between. CDR1 and CDR2 (germline): PRHDT, FYEKMQ (reference sequence). The CDR3 loop reads CASSLDGNYGYTF. The CDR3 DNA follows: TGTGCCAGCAGCTTGGACGGCAACTATGGCTACACCTTC.

On this clonotype: At one boundary the junction diverges from the germline segment, which might be a read error. The V call is TRBV20-1, the J call TRBJ2-1; D gene unclear. This CDR3 is built from 10 residues. Looked up from germline, CDR1 is DFQATT and CDR2 is SNEGSKA (reference sequence). CDR3 in DNA: TGCAGTGCTAGCTACCATGAGCAGTTCTTC. Translating it yields CSASYHEQFF.

The V and J genes are TRBV3-1 and TRBJ2-5; 11 bases are a match to TRBD1. Germline V gives CDR1 LGHDT, CDR2 YNNKEL (reference sequence). The CDR3 has 13 amino acids. V dropped 7 bases and J dropped 4; count of bases not matched to a gene: 2. The CDR3 spells CASTGQGGETQYF. The CDR3 coding sequence is TGTGCCAGCACGGGACAGGGGGGAGAGACCCAGTACTTC.

This rearrangement joins TRBV24-1 to TRBJ2-7; D call uncertain. Trimming pared 2 bases from V and 4 bases from J, leaving 8 bases between. CDR3 length equals 13 residues. From germline, CDR1 is KGHDR and CDR2 SFDVKD. The CDR3 spells CATSDSDGYEQYF. In DNA, the CDR3 is TGTGCCACCAGTGATTCGGACGGGTACGAGCAGTACTTC.

As to this clonotype: A junction end diverges from the germline sequence, so it may reflect a read error. The gene calls are TRBV7-7 and TRBJ2-7, with unresolved D. The CDR3 is 13 residues long. Looked up from germline, CDR1 is SSHAT and CDR2 is FNYEAQ (reference sequence). CDR3 sequence: CASSPAPGREQYF. CDR3 DNA: TGTGCTAGCAGCCCAGCCCCTGGCCGCGAGCAGTACTTC.

V gene TRBV5-1 combines with J gene TRBJ2-7; a possible D gene is TRBD2 (6 bases). This CDR3 contains 12 residues. CDR1 is SGHRS, CDR2 YFSETQ, per germline. The V end was cut by 4 bases, the J end by 4 bases, with 9 bases between. CDR3 coding DNA: TGCGCCAGCAGCGTCGGGGGTTACGAGCAGTACTTC. Protein: CASSVGGYEQYF.

This clonotype was counted between two and nine times. The chain carries TRBV6-5 and TRBJ1-1; no reliable D call. V shed 2 bases and J shed 1 base, with 5 bases lying between them. This CDR3 has 13 residues. Per the germline V gene, CDR1 is MNHEY and CDR2 is SVGAGI. The CDR3 bases are TGTGCCAGCAGTTACGCAGGGAACACTGAAGCTTTCTTT. Amino acids: CASSYAGNTEAFF.

The rearrangement links TRBV12-3 or TRBV12-4 to TRBJ2-1; D may be TRBD2 (6 bases). The ends were cut back, 7 bases at V and 0 bases at J, with 13 bases in the middle. The CDR3 runs 15 residues. CDR3 region: CASTGTVSSYNEQFF. In DNA form, the CDR3 reads TGTGCCAGCACCGGGACTGTAAGCTCCTACAATGAGCAGTTCTTC.

The chain has TRBV2 and TRBJ2-1, with a tentative D call TRBD2 (6 bases). Trimming removed 4 bases at V and 0 bases at J, with 10 bases between. The V gene's germline CDR1 is SNHLY and CDR2 FYNNEI. The CDR3 runs to 15 residues. The CDR3 here is CASSGEVHSYNEQFF. DNA for the CDR3: TGTGCCAGCAGTGGGGAGGTTCACTCCTACAATGAGCAGTTCTTC.

The rearrangement joins TRBV7-9 to TRBJ1-2; TRBD1 matches at 7 bases. V lost 6 bases to trimming and J lost 3 bases; unmatched junction nucleotides: 4. This CDR3 is built from 13 residues. Germline CDR1 and CDR2: SEHNR and FQNEAQ (reference sequence). CDR3 bases: TGTGCCAGCAGAGGGACAGAGGACTATGGCTACACCTTC. Translating it yields CASRGTEDYGYTF.

The J gene is TRBJ2-4, the V gene TRBV23-1; D might be TRBD2 (6 bases). TRBV23-1 is recorded as an ORF, its role being uncertain. The CDR3 loop spans 16 amino acids. Trimming shortened V by 3 bases and J by 5 bases, and 17 bases separated the two germline ends. The CDR3 is CASSQSGHGSENIQYF. In nucleotides, the CDR3 is TGCGCCAGCAGTCAGAGTGGGCACGGGAGTGAAAACATTCAGTACTTC.

This sequence joins TRBV9 and TRBJ2-2; TRBD2 matches at 8 bases. CDR3 length equals 15 residues. The V gene's germline CDR1 is SGDLS and CDR2 YYNGEE. V lost 4 bases, J lost 0 bases, and 2 bases stayed unmatched. The CDR3 spells CASSPRGANTGELFF. The CDR3 nucleotides read TGTGCCAGCAGCCCGCGGGGGGCGAACACCGGGGAGCTGTTTTTT.

This sequence joins TRBV15 and TRBJ2-3; 8 bases align to TRBD1. The germline V gene has CDR1 LNHNV and CDR2 YYDKDF (reference sequence). After removal of 1 base from V and 6 bases from J, the junction contained 6 bases not matched to a gene. The CDR3 covers 15 residues. This chain's CDR3 is CATSRGPGQADTQYF. The CDR3, as DNA: TGTGCCACCAGCAGAGGACCGGGACAGGCGGATACGCAGTATTTT.

The rearrangement uses TRBV5-6 and TRBJ2-7; D may be TRBD1 or TRBD2 (5 bases each). This CDR3 spans 13 amino acids. From germline, CDR1 is SGHDT and CDR2 YYEEEE. The germline V and J ends were trimmed by 3 bases and 3 bases, with 10 bases remaining between them. The CDR3 DNA is TGTGCCAGCAGCTCGGGGCTCAACTACGAGCAGTACTTC. Its protein product is CASSSGLNYEQYF.

The chain joins TRBV13 to TRBJ1-4, with a tentative D call TRBD1 (5 bases). The germline CDR1 and CDR2 sequences are PRHDT and FYEKMQ (reference sequence). V gave up 4 bases and J gave up 6 bases, with 9 bases separating them. The CDR3 runs to 13 residues. For the CDR3, the DNA is TGTGCCAGCAGCTGGGGACGATATGAAAAACTGTTTTTT. It specifies CASSWGRYEKLFF.

The chain carries TRBV7-6 and TRBJ2-1, with 10 nucleotides matching TRBD2. The V gene end was trimmed by 7 bases and the J gene end by 3 bases; junction bases not matched to a gene: 6. CDR3 length: 15 amino acids. Germline CDR1 SGHVS, CDR2 FNYEAQ. CDR3 coding DNA: TGTGCCAGCAATGCCGGGACTAGCGTCTACAATGAGCAGTTCTTC. As protein: CASNAGTSVYNEQFF.

The chain uses TRBV24-1 and TRBJ1-2, with a possible D match to TRBD1 (6 bases). The CDR3 is made up of 13 amino acids. Trimming removed 6 bases from V and 2 bases from J, with 9 bases in between. The germline V gene has CDR1 KGHDR and CDR2 SFDVKD. CDR3 nucleotide sequence: TGTGCCACCAGTAAAACAGGGAACTATGGCTACACCTTC. Translation gives CATSKTGNYGYTF.

The rearrangement joins TRBV13 to TRBJ1-2; the D is unclear. CDR1 is PRHDT, CDR2 FYEKMQ, per germline (reference sequence). The V gene lost 4 bases and the J gene lost 5 bases, with 8 bases spanning the gap. The CDR3 extends over 12 amino acids. The CDR3 nucleotides are TGTGCCAGCAGCTCCGGGGAATATGGCTACACCTTC. Translating gives CASSSGEYGYTF.